This T cell receptor (beta chain) was sequenced during a study of PD-1 blockade in classical Hodgkin lymphoma. Findings of the study overall: It was reported that newly diagnosed patients had less baseline TCR diversity than healthy donors.

This table comes from immunoSEQ multiplex PCR, and its TCRdb copy is limited to in-frame clones, with some not included. The sample yields 50,000 to 75,000 clones, 80% to 90% seen once. Every patient relapsed after autologous stem cell transplantation, and brentuximab vedotin exposure varied. Patients' outcomes at their best amounted to complete response, partial response or progressive disease. Turning to this clone: Its antigen is currently unknown.

CDR3 size: 15 residues. V was pared by 1 base and J by 0 bases, with 7 bases between. Germline CDR1 SGHRS, CDR2 YFSETQ. Sequencing used peripheral blood mononuclear cells (PBMCs), obtained at baseline. The receptor's source is a human donor with classical Hodgkin lymphoma. The chain links TRBV5-1 to TRBJ1-4; D unresolved. CDR3 loop: CASSLYAPTNEKLFF. CDR3 nucleotide sequence: TGCGCCAGCAGCTTGTATGCGCCAACTAATGAAAAACTGTTTTTT.